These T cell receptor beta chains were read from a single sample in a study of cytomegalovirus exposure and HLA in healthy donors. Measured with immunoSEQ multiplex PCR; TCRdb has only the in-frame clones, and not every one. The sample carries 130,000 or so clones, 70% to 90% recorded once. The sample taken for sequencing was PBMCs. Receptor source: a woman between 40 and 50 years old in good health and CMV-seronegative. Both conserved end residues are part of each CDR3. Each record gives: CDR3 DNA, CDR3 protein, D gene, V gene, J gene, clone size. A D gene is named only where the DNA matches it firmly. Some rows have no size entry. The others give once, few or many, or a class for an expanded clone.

cdr3_nt: TGTGCCAGCAGCTTAGCTGTGGCACTACGCCTGAATACGCAGTATTTT
cdr3_aa: CASSLAVALRLNTQYF
d_call: .
v_call: TRBV7-9
j_call: TRBJ2-3
clone_size: .

cdr3_nt: TGTGCCAGCAGCTTAGATTTGGTGGGGAGCTATGGCTACACCTTC
cdr3_aa: CASSLDLVGSYGYTF
d_call: .
v_call: TRBV7-9
j_call: TRBJ1-2
clone_size: .

cdr3_nt: TGCGCCAGCGCGACAAGGGGAAGCTCCTACAATGAGCAGTTCTTC
cdr3_aa: CASATRGSSYNEQFF
d_call: .
v_call: TRBV10-1
j_call: TRBJ2-1
clone_size: .

cdr3_nt: TGTGCCAGCAGCCAAGGACGGGCTAATGAAAAACTGTTTTTT
cdr3_aa: CASSQGRANEKLFF
d_call: .
v_call: TRBV4-2
j_call: TRBJ1-4
clone_size: .

cdr3_nt: TGTGCCAGCAGCTTAACACAGGGCACCTCCTACGAGCAGTACTTC
cdr3_aa: CASSLTQGTSYEQYF
d_call: .
v_call: TRBV7-2
j_call: TRBJ2-7
clone_size: .

cdr3_nt: TGTGCCAGCAGCTTGAGGGGTCCATCGCGGGGTGGTTCACCCCTCCACTTT
cdr3_aa: CASSLRGPSRGGSPLHF
d_call: .
v_call: TRBV7-8
j_call: TRBJ1-6
clone_size: .

cdr3_nt: TGTGCCAGCACCCTCCCCCGGCTAGCGGGATATCCGAACACCGGGGAGCTGTTTTTT
cdr3_aa: CASTLPRLAGYPNTGELFF
d_call: TRBD2
v_call: TRBV13
j_call: TRBJ2-2
clone_size: .

cdr3_nt: TGTGCCAGCAGTTACAGTCTAAGTGGCTACACCTTC
cdr3_aa: CASSYSLSGYTF
d_call: .
v_call: TRBV6-5
j_call: TRBJ1-2
clone_size: .

cdr3_nt: TGTGCCAGCAGCTTGCCCGGGAGTGGGGAGACCCAGTACTTC
cdr3_aa: CASSLPGSGETQYF
d_call: .
v_call: TRBV5-4
j_call: TRBJ2-5
clone_size: .

cdr3_nt: TGTGCCAGCAGCCCCAGCGGGAGCTACGCTGAGCAGTTCTTC
cdr3_aa: CASSPSGSYAEQFF
d_call: TRBD2
v_call: TRBV11-3
j_call: TRBJ2-1
clone_size: .

cdr3_nt: TGTGCCAGCAGCGTACTAGCGGGAGTTTTCCAAGAGACCCAGTACTTC
cdr3_aa: CASSVLAGVFQETQYF
d_call: TRBD2
v_call: TRBV5-6
j_call: TRBJ2-5
clone_size: .

cdr3_nt: TGTGCCAGCACAGGGGAAGGCTACAATGAGCAGTTCTTC
cdr3_aa: CASTGEGYNEQFF
d_call: .
v_call: TRBV9
j_call: TRBJ2-1
clone_size: few

cdr3_nt: TGTGCCAGCAGCGTAGCGACTAGCGGGAGGCGGGGGGAGCTGTTTTTT
cdr3_aa: CASSVATSGRRGELFF
d_call: TRBD2
v_call: TRBV9
j_call: TRBJ2-2
clone_size: .

cdr3_nt: TGTGCCAGCAGCCAGGCAAAGTTCGGGACAGGGGGCCACGGCTACACCTTC
cdr3_aa: CASSQAKFGTGGHGYTF
d_call: TRBD1
v_call: TRBV7-9
j_call: TRBJ1-2
clone_size: .

cdr3_nt: TGTGCCAGCAGCCTGGGACAGGTTACCTACGAGCAGTACTTC
cdr3_aa: CASSLGQVTYEQYF
d_call: TRBD1
v_call: TRBV11-3
j_call: TRBJ2-7
clone_size: few